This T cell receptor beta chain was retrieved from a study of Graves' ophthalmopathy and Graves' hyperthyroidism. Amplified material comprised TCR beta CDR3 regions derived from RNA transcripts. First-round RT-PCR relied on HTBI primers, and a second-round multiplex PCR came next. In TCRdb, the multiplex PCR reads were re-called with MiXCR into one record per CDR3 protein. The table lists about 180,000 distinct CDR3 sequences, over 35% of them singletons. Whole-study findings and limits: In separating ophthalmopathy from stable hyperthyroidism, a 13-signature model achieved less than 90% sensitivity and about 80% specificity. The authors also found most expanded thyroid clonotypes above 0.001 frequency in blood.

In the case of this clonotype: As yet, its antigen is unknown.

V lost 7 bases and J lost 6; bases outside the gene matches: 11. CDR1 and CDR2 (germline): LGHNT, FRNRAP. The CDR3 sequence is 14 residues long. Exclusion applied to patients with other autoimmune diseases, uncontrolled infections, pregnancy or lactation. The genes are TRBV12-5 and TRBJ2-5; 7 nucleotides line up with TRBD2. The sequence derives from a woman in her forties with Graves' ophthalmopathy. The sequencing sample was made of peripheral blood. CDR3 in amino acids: CASEPPRGDQTQYF. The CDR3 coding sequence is TGTGCTAGTGAACCCCCCCGGGGGGATCAGACCCAGTACTTC. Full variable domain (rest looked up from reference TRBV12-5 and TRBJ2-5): DARVTQTPRHKVTEMGQEVTMRCQPILGHNTVFWYRQTMMQGLELLAYFRNRAPLDDSGMPKDRFSAEMPDATLATLKIQPSEPRDSAVYFCASEPPRGDQTQYFGPGTRLLVL.